What follows are 9 T cell receptor beta chains derived from one specimen sequenced in a study of cytomegalovirus exposure and HLA in healthy donors. PCR primers comprised 60 Vbeta and 13 Jbeta primers. Libraries were prepared by immunoSEQ multiplex PCR; TCRdb keeps only in-frame clonotypes and omits some of them. The sample has over 100,000 clones, less than 80% seen once. The sequencing input was PBMCs. These TCRs come from a female donor in good health and CMV-seropositive.

The CDR3 reads CASSWGETSYEQYF. As DNA, the CDR3 is TGCGCCAGCAGTTGGGGGGAGACCTCCTACGAGCAGTACTTC. The V call is TRBV5-1, the J call TRBJ2-7; tentative D call: TRBD2 (6 bases). The CDR3 is made up of 14 amino acids. CDR1 is SGHRS and CDR2 is YFSETQ in the germline V gene. V shed 5 bases and J shed 0 bases, with 12 bases lying between them.

V usage is TRBV7-2 and J usage is TRBJ1-2; 7 bases fit TRBD1. V lost 1 base, J lost 5 bases, and 13 bases stayed unmatched. Germline loops: CDR1 SGHTA, CDR2 FQGNSA. The CDR3 contains 17 residues. CDR3 sequence: CASSLDAQRDSAYGYTF. The CDR3 DNA follows: TGTGCCAGCAGCTTAGATGCCCAGAGGGACAGCGCATATGGCTACACCTTC.

The J gene is TRBJ2-7, the V gene TRBV4-2; D may be TRBD2 (6 bases). V was cut by 3 bases and J by 2 bases, with 11 bases left in between. Germline CDR1 is LGHNA and CDR2 is YNFKEQ. This CDR3 has 14 residues. The CDR3 here is CASSQPTRTYEQYF. The CDR3 coding sequence is TGTGCCAGCAGCCAGCCGACTAGAACCTACGAGCAGTACTTC.

The chain combines TRBV30 with TRBJ2-7; TRBD2 matches 9 bases. V lost 4 bases to trimming and J lost 5 bases; unmatched junction nucleotides: 9. This CDR3 spans 14 amino acids. Germline CDR1 and CDR2: GTSNPN and SVGIG (reference sequence). The CDR3 DNA is TGTGCCTGGATGGCGGGGGGGGTCCTCCACGAGCAGTACTTC. Protein sequence: CAWMAGGVLHEQYF.

The rearrangement links TRBV1 to TRBJ2-7; no check of the table's D call, TRBD1, against the DNA was made. TRBV1 is listed as a pseudogene. CDR3 length: 14 amino acids. The chain's CDR3 is CTSSPRQGEYEQYF. The CDR3 DNA sequence: TGCACCAGCAGCCCTCGGCAGGGGGAGTACGAGCAGTACTTC.

The CDR3 sequence is CSVGQNSYEQYF. CDR3 sequence (DNA): TGCAGCGTGGGACAAAATTCCTACGAGCAGTACTTC. This chain joins TRBV29-1 and TRBJ2-7; a possible D gene is TRBD1 (6 bases). The CDR3 length is 12 residues. The V end lost 6 bases, the J end lost 1 base, and 10 bases lay between the germline ends. CDR1 SQVTM and CDR2 ANQGSEA come from the germline V gene.

The chain has TRBV28 and TRBJ2-2; no definite D call. Germline V gene lookup returns CDR1 MDHEN and CDR2 SYDVKM. Trimming stripped 1 base from V and 6 bases from J, with 9 bases between. This CDR3 is built from 14 residues. This CDR3 reads CASSLSGYPGELFF. CDR3 sequence (DNA): TGTGCCAGCAGTTTATCCGGGTACCCCGGGGAGCTGTTTTTT.

This clone has more than one count but fewer than ten. The same CDR3 is also encoded by other DNA sequences in this sample. V usage is TRBV4-1 and J usage is TRBJ1-2, with a weak D call TRBD1 (5 bases). Trimming removed 0 bases at V and 2 bases at J, with 7 bases between. Per the germline V gene, CDR1 is MGHRA and CDR2 is YSYEKL. The CDR3 totals 14 residues. Written as DNA, the CDR3 is TGCGCCAGCAGCCAAGATAGGGGAAACTATGGCTACACCTTC. Amino acid sequence: CASSQDRGNYGYTF.

The rearrangement links TRBV5-6 to TRBJ1-4; D may be TRBD1 (5 bases). Trimming took off 2 bases at V and 0 bases at J, with 11 bases between the two ends. Germline lookup yields CDR1 SGHDT and CDR2 YYEEEE. There are 16 residues in the CDR3. The CDR3: CASSFRPTATNEKLFF. CDR3 nucleotide sequence: TGTGCCAGCAGCTTCAGACCGACAGCAACTAATGAAAAACTGTTTTTT.